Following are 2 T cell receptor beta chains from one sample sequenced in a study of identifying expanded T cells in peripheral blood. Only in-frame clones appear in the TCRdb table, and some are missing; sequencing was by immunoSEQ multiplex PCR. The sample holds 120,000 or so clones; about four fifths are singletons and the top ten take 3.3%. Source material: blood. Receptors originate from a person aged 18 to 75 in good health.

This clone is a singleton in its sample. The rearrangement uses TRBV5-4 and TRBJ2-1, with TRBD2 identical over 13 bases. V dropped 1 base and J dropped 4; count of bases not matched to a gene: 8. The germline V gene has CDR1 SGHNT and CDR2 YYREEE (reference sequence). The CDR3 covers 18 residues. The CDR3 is CASSLRGPTSGRYNEQFF. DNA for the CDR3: TGTGCCAGCAGCTTGCGGGGGCCGACTAGCGGGAGGTACAATGAGCAGTTCTTC.

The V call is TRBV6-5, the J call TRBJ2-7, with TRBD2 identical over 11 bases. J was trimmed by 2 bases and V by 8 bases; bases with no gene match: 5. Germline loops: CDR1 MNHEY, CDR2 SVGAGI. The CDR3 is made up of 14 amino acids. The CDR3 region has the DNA TGTGCCAGCTCACCTAGCGGGGGGACCTACGAGCAGTACTTC. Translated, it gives CASSPSGGTYEQYF.